Sequencing of this TCR beta chain was carried out in a study of kidney transplant recipient with SARS-CoV-2 infection. One entry per CDR3 protein, called by TCRdb with MiXCR from the reads. The sample yields 200,000 to 300,000 distinct CDR3 sequences, around 28% seen once. Trimming removed 5 bases from V and 2 bases from J; junction bases left unmatched: 3. The CDR3 length is 14 residues. This specimen consisted of a blood sample, obtained at baseline and between days 110 and 120 from a kidney transplant recipient. The TCR was taken from a young adult male patient who had COVID-19 and was a kidney transplant recipient. Some T cells may trace back to the graft donor. The gene calls are TRBV5-3 and TRBJ2-1; TRBD2 aligns across 8 bases. TRBV5-3 is noted as an ORF with a role that remains uncertain. CDR3 residues: CARRLAAPYNEQFF. The CDR3 nucleotides are TGTGCCAGAAGACTAGCGGCTCCCTACAATGAGCAGTTCTTC.